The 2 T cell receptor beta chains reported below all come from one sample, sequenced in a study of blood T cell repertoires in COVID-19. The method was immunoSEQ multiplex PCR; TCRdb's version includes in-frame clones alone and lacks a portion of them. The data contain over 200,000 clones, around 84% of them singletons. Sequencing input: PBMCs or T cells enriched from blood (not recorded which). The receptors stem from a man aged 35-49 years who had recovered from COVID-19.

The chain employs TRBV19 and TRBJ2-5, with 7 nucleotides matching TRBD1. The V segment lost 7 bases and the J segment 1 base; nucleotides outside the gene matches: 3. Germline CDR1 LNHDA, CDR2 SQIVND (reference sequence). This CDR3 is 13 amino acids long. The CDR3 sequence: CASNQGVQETQYF. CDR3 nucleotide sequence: TGTGCCAGTAATCAGGGGGTCCAAGAGACCCAGTACTTC.

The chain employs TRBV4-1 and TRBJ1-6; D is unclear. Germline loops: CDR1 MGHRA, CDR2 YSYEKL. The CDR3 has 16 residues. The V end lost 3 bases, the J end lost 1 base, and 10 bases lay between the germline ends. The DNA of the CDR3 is TGCGCCAGCAGCCATGGCAGGACTTCCTATAATTCACCCCTCCACTTT. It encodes CASSHGRTSYNSPLHF.